Listed below are T cell receptor beta chains from one sample, sequenced in a study of blood T cell repertoires in COVID-19. TCRdb keeps only in-frame clones here, not all; method: immunoSEQ multiplex PCR. The data show approximately 210,000 clones, with approximately 80% seen just once and 4.3% held by the top ten. The sequenced sample consisted of PBMCs or T cells enriched from blood (not recorded which). These receptors all stem from a man aged 25 to 40 with acute COVID-19. CDR3s include the opening cysteine and the closing phenylalanine or tryptophan. The order of the fields is J gene, D gene, V gene, CDR3 DNA, CDR3 protein. A D gene is named only where the DNA matches it firmly.

j_gene: TRBJ2-7; d_gene: TRBD1; v_gene: TRBV18; CDR3nt: TGTGCCAGCTCACCACTCGGGACAGGGGGCGAGCAGTACTTC; CDR3aa: CASSPLGTGGEQYF
j_gene: TRBJ2-5; d_gene: -; v_gene: TRBV7-7; CDR3nt: TGTGCCAGCAGCTTAATGGGGGGAGAGACCCAGTACTTC; CDR3aa: CASSLMGGETQYF
j_gene: TRBJ2-7; d_gene: -; v_gene: TRBV2; CDR3nt: TGTGCCAGCAATTCAGGGTGGAAAGATCGCGAGCAGTACTTC; CDR3aa: CASNSGWKDREQYF
j_gene: TRBJ1-5; d_gene: -; v_gene: TRBV5-1; CDR3nt: TGCGCCAGCCACCCGTGGACAGAACCCACCGTAAATCAGCCCCAGCATTTT; CDR3aa: CASHPWTEPTVNQPQHF
j_gene: TRBJ1-2; d_gene: TRBD1; v_gene: TRBV10-1; CDR3nt: TGCGCCATTCGTCCGGGACAGGGCCTCTATGGCTACACCTTC; CDR3aa: CAIRPGQGLYGYTF
j_gene: TRBJ2-7; d_gene: TRBD1; v_gene: TRBV6-1; CDR3nt: TGTGCCAGCAGTGAACCGACAGGGTCCCACGAGCAGTACTTC; CDR3aa: CASSEPTGSHEQYF
j_gene: TRBJ2-5; d_gene: -; v_gene: TRBV7-9; CDR3nt: TGTGCCAGCAGCCCGGTCCTAGGAGGCGGAGAGACCCAGTACTTC; CDR3aa: CASSPVLGGGETQYF
j_gene: TRBJ1-6; d_gene: -; v_gene: TRBV12-3/TRBV12-4; CDR3nt: TGTGCCAGCAGTGGTGAGGGTTTTTCACCCCTCCACTTT; CDR3aa: CASSGEGFSPLHF
j_gene: TRBJ2-7; d_gene: -; v_gene: TRBV30; CDR3nt: TGTGCCTGGAGTATCGCGACAGGTACCCACTACGAGCAGTACTTC; CDR3aa: CAWSIATGTHYEQYF
j_gene: TRBJ1-5; d_gene: -; v_gene: TRBV12-3/TRBV12-4; CDR3nt: TGTGCCAGCAGTTTTACCGGGGATCAGCCCCAGCATTTT; CDR3aa: CASSFTGDQPQHF
j_gene: TRBJ1-2; d_gene: TRBD1; v_gene: TRBV9; CDR3nt: TGTGCCAGCAGCCCCCAGGGGGGACAGGGGGTAGGTGGCTACACCTTC; CDR3aa: CASSPQGGQGVGGYTF
j_gene: TRBJ1-2; d_gene: -; v_gene: TRBV19; CDR3nt: TGTGCCAGTACCACGCCCGGGAAGACCTACTATGGCTACACCTTC; CDR3aa: CASTTPGKTYYGYTF
j_gene: TRBJ2-7; d_gene: TRBD1; v_gene: TRBV7-6; CDR3nt: TGTGCCAGCACCCTTGGGACAGGGGTAAACCACGAGCAGTACTTC; CDR3aa: CASTLGTGVNHEQYF
j_gene: TRBJ1-2; d_gene: -; v_gene: TRBV5-1; CDR3nt: TGCGCCAGCAGCCAAACTGGAGGGAACTATGGCTACACCTTC; CDR3aa: CASSQTGGNYGYTF
j_gene: TRBJ1-1; d_gene: -; v_gene: TRBV9; CDR3nt: TGTGCCAGCAGCGTACGGGGAGGGTTTACTGAAGCTTTCTTT; CDR3aa: CASSVRGGFTEAFF